This T cell receptor (beta chain) was identified in a study of response to subunit inactivated influenza vaccine. Study-level findings and limits: New T cells are recruited in small numbers by each seasonal influenza vaccination, according to the authors' suggestion.

This CDR3 comprises 17 residues. CDR1 is DFQATT, CDR2 SNEGSKA, per germline (reference sequence). Trimming at V came to 1 base and at J to 0 bases, leaving 5 bases not matched to a gene. In the case of this clonotype: What it binds is not known.

TCRdb processed the RT-PCR reads anew with MiXCR; each CDR3 protein has one entry. The sample has about 240,000 distinct CDR3 sequences, roughly an eighth seen once. The specimen comprised non-naive T cells sorted from PBMCs, sampled roughly 2 weeks before vaccination. The receptor was isolated from a middle-aged man who received an inactivated influenza vaccine. The chain has TRBV20-1 and TRBJ1-6; 8 nucleotides line up with TRBD1. The CDR3 nucleotides read TGCAGTGCTAGAGCTCGGACAGGGAGCTCCTATAATTCACCCCTCCACTTT. It yields the protein CSARARTGSSYNSPLHF.